This T cell receptor beta chain emerged from a study of TIL therapy for anti-PD-1-resistant metastatic lung cancer. Notes on this clone: Its target is unknown.

This was the immunoSEQ v3 assay. Generated by immunoSEQ multiplex PCR, the TCRdb table keeps only in-frame clones and is missing some. Altogether tens of thousands of clones are present, roughly 70% being singletons, with the ten largest covering 4.5% to 7%. As for time point: pre-treatment sample, taken before nivolumab and TIL therapy. Pleural nodules or supraclavicular lymph nodes made up most of the excised metastases sampled. Study outcomes and limitations: Compared with baseline intratumoral T cells, expanded TIL cultures were more clonal and less diverse (approximately 6% vs 31%).

Per germline, CDR1 MNHNS and CDR2 SASEGT. This CDR3 is 12 amino acids long. V lost 4 bases and J lost 7, with 11 bases in between. The TCR sequence derives from a person between 25 and 79 years old with non-small cell lung cancer. The sample in question was tumor tissue, obtained at baseline. The chain recombines TRBV6-1 with TRBJ2-7; D is possibly TRBD2 (7 bases). The CDR3 sequence is CASSAGGREQYF. CDR3 nucleotides: TGTGCCAGCAGTGCCGGGGGGCGGGAGCAGTACTTC.